This T cell receptor beta chain derives from a study of T cells in localized non-small cell lung cancer. Germline V lookup: CDR1 WSHSY, CDR2 SAAADI. The CDR3 runs 13 residues. Unmatched junction bases numbered 3, after V lost 11 bases and J lost 1 base. TCRdb keeps only in-frame clones here, not all; method: immunoSEQ multiplex PCR. The table includes 75,000 to 95,000 clones, about nine tenths detected once. The study, taken as a whole, reports: Longer overall survival was linked to higher blood T cell density. Clonality peaked in uninvolved adjacent lung rather than tumor.

To note about this clone: Its antigen remains unidentified.

The sequence was obtained from a man aged 40 to 70 with stage I squamous cell lung carcinoma. The material sequenced was peripheral blood, taken before any cancer treatment. The chain has TRBV10-2 and TRBJ2-3, with 10 nucleotides matching TRBD1. The DNA of the CDR3 is TGCGCCGGCGGACAGGGGGGCACAGATACGCAGTATTTT. Its translation is CAGGQGGTDTQYF.